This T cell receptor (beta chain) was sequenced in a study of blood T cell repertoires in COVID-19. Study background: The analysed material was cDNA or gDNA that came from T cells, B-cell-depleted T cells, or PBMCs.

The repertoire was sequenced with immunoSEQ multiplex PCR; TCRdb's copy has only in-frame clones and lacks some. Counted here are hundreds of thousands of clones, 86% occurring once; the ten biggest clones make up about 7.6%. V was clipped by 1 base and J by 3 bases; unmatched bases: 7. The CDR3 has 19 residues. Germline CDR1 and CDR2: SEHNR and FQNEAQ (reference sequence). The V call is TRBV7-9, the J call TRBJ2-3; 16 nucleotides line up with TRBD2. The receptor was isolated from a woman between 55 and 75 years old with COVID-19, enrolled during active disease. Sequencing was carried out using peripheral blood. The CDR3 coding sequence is TGTGCCAGCAGCTTAGTGGGACTAGCGGGGGGGCGGATAACAGATACGCAGTATTTT. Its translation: CASSLVGLAGGRITDTQYF.